The T cell receptor (beta chain) described here comes from a study of vaccination and CD4 T cells after COVID-19. Study details: Sampling that followed vaccination took place a median 72 days after dose two, within a range of 14 to 241.

Treatment indicated: roughly ten-day PBMC culture with coronavirus spike peptide pools or control peptides (ViraFEST assay). Comment on this clonotype: Antigen: not known.

Sequenced with the Oncomine TCR Beta short-read assay was DNA taken from cultured CD4+ T cells. MiXCR, applied by TCRdb to the PCR reads, yields one record per CDR3 protein. The sample yields about 10,000 distinct CDR3 sequences, approximately 25% seen once. Germline assignment: CDR1 LNHDA and CDR2 SQIVND (reference sequence). The V end lost 5 bases, the J end lost 2 bases, and 21 bases lay between the germline ends. The CDR3 extends over 18 amino acids. The material sequenced was CD4+ T cells from blood, cultured in vitro, taken before SARS-CoV-2 vaccination. This chain connects TRBV19 to TRBJ2-2; tentative D call: TRBD1 (5 bases). The TCR comes from a human donor who received a COVID-19 vaccine. The chain's CDR3 is CASSVPPRGQVNTGELFF. Here the CDR3 DNA reads TGTGCCAGTAGTGTACCTCCTAGGGGTCAGGTAAACACCGGGGAGCTGTTTTTT.